These T cell receptor beta chains were read from a single sample in a study of blood T cell repertoires in COVID-19. TCRdb keeps only in-frame clones here, not all; method: immunoSEQ multiplex PCR. Of under 150,000 clones in the sample, approximately 88% were seen once. Sequencing was done on a sample of peripheral blood. These receptors came from a human donor in a cohort sampled during active COVID-19. Both conserved end residues are part of each CDR3. Each record gives: CDR3 DNA, CDR3 protein, clone size, V gene, D gene, J gene. The D gene is left open where the match is weak. Rows may omit the clone size; those that give it use once, few, many or a size class.

cdr3_nt: TGTGCCAGCAGCGAAAGGGGGCTGAGCACTGAAGCTTTCTTT; cdr3_aa: CASSERGLSTEAFF; clone_size: once; v_call: TRBV7-9; d_call: TRBD1; j_call: TRBJ1-1
cdr3_nt: TGTGCCAGCAGCCCAAGACAGGGGGCGAACACCGGGGAGCTGTTTTTT; cdr3_aa: CASSPRQGANTGELFF; clone_size: .; v_call: TRBV7-3; d_call: TRBD1; j_call: TRBJ2-2
cdr3_nt: TGTGCCAGCAGACCCGGGACACGGACGGAAAAACTGTTTTTT; cdr3_aa: CASRPGTRTEKLFF; clone_size: .; v_call: TRBV6-1; d_call: .; j_call: TRBJ1-4
cdr3_nt: TGTGCCAGCAGCCCTATAGCGGGGGGCTCTCACAATGAGCAGTTCTTC; cdr3_aa: CASSPIAGGSHNEQFF; clone_size: few; v_call: TRBV2; d_call: TRBD2; j_call: TRBJ2-1
cdr3_nt: TGTGCCAGCAGCCAATTCGGACAGGGGGCCTCCACAGATACGCAGTATTTT; cdr3_aa: CASSQFGQGASTDTQYF; clone_size: .; v_call: TRBV4-2; d_call: TRBD1; j_call: TRBJ2-3
cdr3_nt: TGCGCCAGCAGCACAGGACAGGGGGGACAAGCTTTCTTT; cdr3_aa: CASSTGQGGQAFF; clone_size: .; v_call: TRBV5-1; d_call: TRBD1; j_call: TRBJ1-1
cdr3_nt: TGTGCCAGCTCGCCCGGGACAGGGGACTCCAACGAGCAGTACTTC; cdr3_aa: CASSPGTGDSNEQYF; clone_size: .; v_call: TRBV18; d_call: TRBD1; j_call: TRBJ2-7
cdr3_nt: TGCAGCGTCGATACCAGGGCGGTCACTGAAGCTTTCTTT; cdr3_aa: CSVDTRAVTEAFF; clone_size: .; v_call: TRBV29-1; d_call: .; j_call: TRBJ1-1
cdr3_nt: TGTGCCAGCAGCTTAGCCGGCAGGGGGGAGACCCAGTACTTC; cdr3_aa: CASSLAGRGETQYF; clone_size: .; v_call: TRBV7-6; d_call: TRBD1; j_call: TRBJ2-5
cdr3_nt: TGTGCCAGCAGCCAATCGGGAGTTGGTGGCTACACCTTC; cdr3_aa: CASSQSGVGGYTF; clone_size: .; v_call: TRBV3-1/TRBV3-2; d_call: .; j_call: TRBJ1-2
cdr3_nt: TGTGCCAGCAGCCAAGAGCGCACTTTAATGGAGGGGGCGCAAACTGAAGCTTTCTTT; cdr3_aa: CASSQERTLMEGAQTEAFF; clone_size: .; v_call: TRBV14; d_call: TRBD1; j_call: TRBJ1-1
cdr3_nt: TGTGCCAGCATCATAGTGACTAGAGCGGGGGGCTACAATGAGCAGTTCTTC; cdr3_aa: CASIIVTRAGGYNEQFF; clone_size: .; v_call: TRBV6-7; d_call: TRBD2; j_call: TRBJ2-1
cdr3_nt: TGTGCCAGCAGTTTATCCGTCATAGGACAGGGGCGCGTAGGGGTTCGTGGCTACACCTTC; cdr3_aa: CASSLSVIGQGRVGVRGYTF; clone_size: .; v_call: TRBV28; d_call: TRBD1; j_call: TRBJ1-2
cdr3_nt: TGTGCCAGCAGCATACAGGGTTACGAGCAGTACTTC; cdr3_aa: CASSIQGYEQYF; clone_size: .; v_call: TRBV5-6; d_call: .; j_call: TRBJ2-7
cdr3_nt: TGCAGCGTTGTATCGGACAGGGGGCTGTACGAGCAGTACTTC; cdr3_aa: CSVVSDRGLYEQYF; clone_size: .; v_call: TRBV29-1; d_call: TRBD1; j_call: TRBJ2-7
cdr3_nt: TGTGCCAGCAGCTTAGAAGGGAGCCGGTATGGCTACACCTTC; cdr3_aa: CASSLEGSRYGYTF; clone_size: .; v_call: TRBV11-2; d_call: .; j_call: TRBJ1-2
cdr3_nt: TGTGCCAGCAGCTTTTTCGGACGAGGGGAGCAGTACTTC; cdr3_aa: CASSFFGRGEQYF; clone_size: .; v_call: TRBV5-6; d_call: .; j_call: TRBJ2-7
cdr3_nt: TGTGCCAGCAGCTTTAGGGGGTCGGGCACTGAAGCTTTCTTT; cdr3_aa: CASSFRGSGTEAFF; clone_size: .; v_call: TRBV7-9; d_call: .; j_call: TRBJ1-1
cdr3_nt: TGTGCCAGCAGTTTAGGGACAGTCTATAATTCACCCCTCCACTTT; cdr3_aa: CASSLGTVYNSPLHF; clone_size: few; v_call: TRBV27; d_call: TRBD1; j_call: TRBJ1-6
cdr3_nt: TGTGCCAGCAGCATAACAGGGAGCTCCTATAATTCACCCCTCCACTTT; cdr3_aa: CASSITGSSYNSPLHF; clone_size: few; v_call: TRBV5-6; d_call: .; j_call: TRBJ1-6
cdr3_nt: TGTGCCAGCAGCGTAGGTCAGGAATCTAATTTCCAAGAGACCCAGTACTTC; cdr3_aa: CASSVGQESNFQETQYF; clone_size: .; v_call: TRBV9; d_call: .; j_call: TRBJ2-5
cdr3_nt: TGCGCCAGCAGCTTGGGACAGGGGGCTACTGAAGCTTTCTTT; cdr3_aa: CASSLGQGATEAFF; clone_size: .; v_call: TRBV5-1; d_call: TRBD1; j_call: TRBJ1-1
cdr3_nt: TGTGCCAGCAGCCATGGGAGGGGCACTGAAGCTTTCTTT; cdr3_aa: CASSHGRGTEAFF; clone_size: .; v_call: TRBV12-3/TRBV12-4; d_call: .; j_call: TRBJ1-1
cdr3_nt: TGCGCCAGCACCTTGGGCAGGGGGATTGCTAACTATGGCTACACCTTC; cdr3_aa: CASTLGRGIANYGYTF; clone_size: .; v_call: TRBV10-2; d_call: TRBD1; j_call: TRBJ1-2
cdr3_nt: TGTGCCAGCAGCCAAGATGGGGCCGGGCTTCTTGTGGTCCACTTT; cdr3_aa: CASSQDGAGLLVVHF; clone_size: .; v_call: TRBV4-2; d_call: .; j_call: TRBJ1-6
cdr3_nt: TGTGCCAGCAGTGACAGGGGGCCCACAGATACGCAGTATTTT; cdr3_aa: CASSDRGPTDTQYF; clone_size: .; v_call: TRBV28; d_call: TRBD1; j_call: TRBJ2-3
cdr3_nt: TGCAGCGTTGAAGTTCCCCCCAATAATGAGCAGTTCTTC; cdr3_aa: CSVEVPPNNEQFF; clone_size: .; v_call: TRBV29-1; d_call: .; j_call: TRBJ2-1
cdr3_nt: TGCGCCAGCAGCTTGCAGGGGGCCATCCAAGAGACCCAGTACTTC; cdr3_aa: CASSLQGAIQETQYF; clone_size: once; v_call: TRBV5-1; d_call: TRBD1; j_call: TRBJ2-5
cdr3_nt: TGTGCCAGCAGTTTAACATCACTAGCGGGGTCGCCGGATGAGCAGTTCTTC; cdr3_aa: CASSLTSLAGSPDEQFF; clone_size: .; v_call: TRBV27; d_call: TRBD2; j_call: TRBJ2-1
cdr3_nt: TGTGCCTGGAGCCTTACCGGGACAGGGGGTCAGCCCCAGCATTTT; cdr3_aa: CAWSLTGTGGQPQHF; clone_size: .; v_call: TRBV30; d_call: TRBD1; j_call: TRBJ1-5
cdr3_nt: TGTGCCAGCAGCGTAGCCGGGGGGAATACGCAGTATTTT; cdr3_aa: CASSVAGGNTQYF; clone_size: .; v_call: TRBV9; d_call: TRBD2; j_call: TRBJ2-3
cdr3_nt: TGCGCCAGCAGCCAAGATAGCACAGGGGTTACCGGGGAGCTGTTTTTT; cdr3_aa: CASSQDSTGVTGELFF; clone_size: .; v_call: TRBV4-3; d_call: TRBD1; j_call: TRBJ2-2
cdr3_nt: TGTGCCTGGGGGACAGGGGGCACAGATACGCAGTATTTT; cdr3_aa: CAWGTGGTDTQYF; clone_size: .; v_call: TRBV30; d_call: TRBD1; j_call: TRBJ2-3
cdr3_nt: TGTGCCAGCAGCCCGTCCGAGACACCCAATGAGCAGTTCTTC; cdr3_aa: CASSPSETPNEQFF; clone_size: few; v_call: TRBV5-4; d_call: .; j_call: TRBJ2-1
cdr3_nt: TGTGCCAGCAGCCAAGCCTTCGTGGCGGCGGGGCAGTTCTTC; cdr3_aa: CASSQAFVAAGQFF; clone_size: .; v_call: TRBV3-1/TRBV3-2; d_call: .; j_call: TRBJ2-1
cdr3_nt: TGTGCCAGCAGTTTATTCGGGACTAATGAAAAACTGTTTTTT; cdr3_aa: CASSLFGTNEKLFF; clone_size: .; v_call: TRBV27; d_call: .; j_call: TRBJ1-4
cdr3_nt: TGTGCCAGCAGCCCCTTCGGGGGGTCTGGGGGGGACGAGCAGTACTTC; cdr3_aa: CASSPFGGSGGDEQYF; clone_size: .; v_call: TRBV7-2; d_call: TRBD2; j_call: TRBJ2-7
cdr3_nt: TGTGCCAGCAGAGAAGGACAGGGGGTACGGGGCGAGCAGTACTTC; cdr3_aa: CASREGQGVRGEQYF; clone_size: .; v_call: TRBV2; d_call: TRBD1; j_call: TRBJ2-7
cdr3_nt: TGTGCCAGCTCACGAGAGGGCGGCTACACCTTC; cdr3_aa: CASSREGGYTF; clone_size: .; v_call: TRBV18; d_call: .; j_call: TRBJ1-2
cdr3_nt: TGTGCCAGCAGCTTAGTGGGACAGGAGGCTGAAGCTTTCTTT; cdr3_aa: CASSLVGQEAEAFF; clone_size: .; v_call: TRBV7-9; d_call: TRBD1; j_call: TRBJ1-1
cdr3_nt: TGCAGCGTTCGATATCCAGGGGTTGGCTCCTACGAGCAGTACTTC; cdr3_aa: CSVRYPGVGSYEQYF; clone_size: .; v_call: TRBV29-1; d_call: .; j_call: TRBJ2-7
cdr3_nt: TGTGCCAGCAGCTTAGCCCCACAGAACTATGGCTACACCTTC; cdr3_aa: CASSLAPQNYGYTF; clone_size: .; v_call: TRBV7-2; d_call: .; j_call: TRBJ1-2
cdr3_nt: TGTGCCAGCAGTCCGACAGGGCTAACCTACGAGCAGTACTTC; cdr3_aa: CASSPTGLTYEQYF; clone_size: .; v_call: TRBV6-2/TRBV6-3; d_call: TRBD1; j_call: TRBJ2-7
cdr3_nt: TGCGCCAGCAGCCAAGATACGACAGCCCTTTTTAATGAAAAACTGTTTTTT; cdr3_aa: CASSQDTTALFNEKLFF; clone_size: .; v_call: TRBV4-3; d_call: .; j_call: TRBJ1-4
cdr3_nt: TGTGCCAGCAGCTTAGTCCTAGCTAGACAGACCCAGTACTTC; cdr3_aa: CASSLVLARQTQYF; clone_size: .; v_call: TRBV7-2; d_call: .; j_call: TRBJ2-5
cdr3_nt: TGTGCCAGCAGCTTCACAGGGGCCCTTAACTATGGCTACACCTTC; cdr3_aa: CASSFTGALNYGYTF; clone_size: .; v_call: TRBV5-6; d_call: TRBD1; j_call: TRBJ1-2
cdr3_nt: TGTGCCTGGAGCTTGGGGCAGGGTGATGGCTACACCTTC; cdr3_aa: CAWSLGQGDGYTF; clone_size: .; v_call: TRBV30; d_call: .; j_call: TRBJ1-2
cdr3_nt: TGCAGCGGGTATCAGGGGATGGGGGAGACCCAGTACTTC; cdr3_aa: CSGYQGMGETQYF; clone_size: .; v_call: TRBV29-1; d_call: .; j_call: TRBJ2-5
cdr3_nt: TGTGCCAGCAGGGGAACGGGGGGCACTGAAGCTTTCTTT; cdr3_aa: CASRGTGGTEAFF; clone_size: .; v_call: TRBV27; d_call: .; j_call: TRBJ1-1
cdr3_nt: TGTGCCAGCAGCGAGGGGGGGGCTGGTAGCAATCAGCCCCAGCATTTT; cdr3_aa: CASSEGGAGSNQPQHF; clone_size: .; v_call: TRBV9; d_call: .; j_call: TRBJ1-5
cdr3_nt: TGTGCCAGCAGCTTCGATCCAGGCGGGGGCTTATACACCGGGGAGCTGTTTTTT; cdr3_aa: CASSFDPGGGLYTGELFF; clone_size: once; v_call: TRBV5-6; d_call: .; j_call: TRBJ2-2
cdr3_nt: TGCACCAGCAGCCAAAAACCCCCGCGACTAGCGGGGGAGGAGACCCAGTACTTC; cdr3_aa: CTSSQKPPRLAGEETQYF; clone_size: .; v_call: TRBV1; d_call: .; j_call: TRBJ2-5
cdr3_nt: TGTGCCAGCAGTTACGACATTGGAAACACCATATATTTT; cdr3_aa: CASSYDIGNTIYF; clone_size: few; v_call: TRBV6-5; d_call: .; j_call: TRBJ1-3
cdr3_nt: TGCAGTGCTAGCAGGGCAGATACGCAGTATTTT; cdr3_aa: CSASRADTQYF; clone_size: .; v_call: TRBV20-1; d_call: .; j_call: TRBJ2-3
cdr3_nt: TGTGCTAGTGGTTTGGTACTGCCCCACAGGGGGCCCGGTAACTATGGCTACACCTTC; cdr3_aa: CASGLVLPHRGPGNYGYTF; clone_size: .; v_call: TRBV12-5; d_call: TRBD1; j_call: TRBJ1-2